This T cell receptor beta chain was sequenced for a study of post-analysis software for immune sequencing data. The overall study: Relapsing-remitting, secondary progressive and progressive-relapsing multiple sclerosis courses were included.

Libraries were made from TCR beta cDNA, and they carried unique molecular identifiers. Input of roughly 1 to 11 million T cells yielded 550,000 or so cDNA molecules. TCRdb recomputed calls from the PCR reads with MiXCR, one row per CDR3 protein. The sample lists 750,000 to 950,000 distinct CDR3 sequences, around 53% occurring once. Note on this clonotype: The antigen is not known.

Study outcomes and limitations: Four to six TRBV segments appeared more often in patients than in controls, and TRBV5-6, TRBV5-1 and TRBV20-1 were among these.

Germline V lookup: CDR1 SQVTM, CDR2 ANQGSEA. This CDR3 comprises 11 residues. Deletions cut 6 bases from V and 7 bases from J, with 13 bases between. Sequencing input: blood. The TCR originated in a girl aged 5 to 17 with multiple sclerosis. The genes are TRBV29-1 and TRBJ2-7; possible D gene TRBD1, 6 bases. The chain's CDR3 is CSVHSRGEQYF. CDR3 nucleotides: TGCAGCGTGCACTCAAGGGGGGAGCAGTACTTC.